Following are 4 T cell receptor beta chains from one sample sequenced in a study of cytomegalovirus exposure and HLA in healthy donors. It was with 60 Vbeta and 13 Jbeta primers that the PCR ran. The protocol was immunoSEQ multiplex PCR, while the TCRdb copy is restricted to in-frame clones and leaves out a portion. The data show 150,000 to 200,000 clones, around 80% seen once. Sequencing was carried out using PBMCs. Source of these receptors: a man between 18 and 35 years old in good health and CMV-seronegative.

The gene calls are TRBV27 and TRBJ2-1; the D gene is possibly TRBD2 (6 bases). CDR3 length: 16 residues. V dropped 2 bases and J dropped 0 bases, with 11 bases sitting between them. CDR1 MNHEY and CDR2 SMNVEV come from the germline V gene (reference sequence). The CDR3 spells CASSLGREYSYNEQFF. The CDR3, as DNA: TGTGCCAGCAGTTTAGGTCGGGAGTACTCCTACAATGAGCAGTTCTTC.

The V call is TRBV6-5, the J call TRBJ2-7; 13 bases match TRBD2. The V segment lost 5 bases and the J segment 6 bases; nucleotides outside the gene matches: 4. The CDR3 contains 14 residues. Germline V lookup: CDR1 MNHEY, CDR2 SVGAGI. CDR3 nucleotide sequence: TGTGCCAGCAGTAGGACTAGCGGGGGCTTCGAGCAGTACTTC. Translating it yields CASSRTSGGFEQYF.

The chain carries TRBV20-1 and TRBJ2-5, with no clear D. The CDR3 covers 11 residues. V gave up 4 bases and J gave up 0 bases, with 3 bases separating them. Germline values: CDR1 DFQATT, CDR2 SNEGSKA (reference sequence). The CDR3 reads CSATDQETQYF. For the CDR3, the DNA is TGCAGTGCTACGGACCAAGAGACCCAGTACTTC.

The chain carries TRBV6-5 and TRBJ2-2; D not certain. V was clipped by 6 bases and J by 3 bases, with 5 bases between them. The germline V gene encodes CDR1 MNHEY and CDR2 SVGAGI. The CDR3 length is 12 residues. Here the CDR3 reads CASSSYTGELFF. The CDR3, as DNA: TGTGCCAGCAGCTCCTACACCGGGGAGCTGTTTTTT.